This TCR beta chain was retrieved from a study of ipilimumab plus nivolumab after autologous stem cell transplantation. General observations from the study: Authors suggest TCR repertoire, Treg phenotype and gut microbiota support further study.

In the case of this clone: Its specificity is not known.

TCRdb's copy holds only in-frame clones and misses some; the assay was immunoSEQ multiplex PCR. The sample contains 11,000 or so clones, approximately 68% of which appear only once. This clonotype originated in a male donor with multiple myeloma. This specimen was PBMCs, taken in a trial of ipilimumab plus nivolumab as post-transplant consolidation.

The CDR3 loop reads CASQGLGAEAFF. CDR3 in DNA: TGTGCCAGCCAAGGGCTGGGGGCTGAAGCTTTCTTT. The gene calls are TRBV7-7 and TRBJ1-1, with a tentative D call TRBD1 (5 bases). The V gene's germline CDR1 is SSHAT and CDR2 FNYEAQ (reference sequence). Trimming removed 8 bases at V and 6 bases at J, with 13 bases between. The CDR3 is made up of 12 amino acids.